The entry that follows covers one TCR beta chain sequence. Antigen specificity is unknown. Here immunoSEQ multiplex PCR was the method, and the copy in TCRdb shows in-frame clones only, minus some. The sample has about 79,000 clones, around 94% seen once. The source of the sample is a study of OX40 agonist ivuxolimab in advanced cancers. Overall study context: Three patients got partial responses; one had hepatocellular carcinoma and two had cutaneous melanoma.

Trimming took off 6 bases at V and 0 bases at J, with 9 bases between the two ends. The CDR3 extends over 14 amino acids. Germline V gene sequence: CDR1 MNHNY, CDR2 SVGAGI (reference sequence). General study points: Fewer expanded clones were found on average in CD4+ than in CD8+ T cells.

Patients with autoimmune history or systemic immunosuppression were excluded. Source: CD4+ or CD8+ T cells sorted from blood, taken in a trial of the OX40 agonist ivuxolimab. The V and J genes are TRBV6-6 and TRBJ2-1, with TRBD1 as a possible D gene (6 bases). This receptor was obtained from an adult with an advanced solid tumor such as melanoma, head and neck, liver or kidney cancer. CDR3 amino acids: CASSQGSSYNEQFF. In nucleotides, the CDR3 is TGTGCCAGCAGCCAGGGGTCCTCCTACAATGAGCAGTTCTTC.